One and the same sample provided the 22 T cell receptor beta chains below, sequenced in a study of T cells in Graves' hyperthyroidism and ophthalmopathy. The investigators amplified TCR beta CDR3 regions from RNA transcripts. During a first-round RT-PCR of the TCR CDR3, the HTBI primer set was used. TCRdb re-called the multiplex PCR reads with MiXCR, one entry per CDR3 protein. The sample carries some 490,000 distinct CDR3 sequences, approximately 16% recorded once. Source material: blood. Receptor source: a woman younger than 45 with Graves' ophthalmopathy.

This clonotype was seen ten or more times. The chain combines TRBV30 with TRBJ1-5, with D possibly being TRBD1 (5 bases). V was trimmed by 0 bases and J by 7 bases, leaving 13 bases between them. The germline V gene has CDR1 GTSNPN and CDR2 SVGIG (reference sequence). This CDR3 contains 14 residues. The CDR3 sequence is CAWSVVGVTQPQHF. The CDR3 DNA follows: TGTGCCTGGAGTGTAGTAGGGGTGACGCAGCCCCAGCATTTT.

This clonotype was picked up many times. This chain links TRBV28 with TRBJ2-7, with D hard to call. The CDR3 spans 12 residues. Germline loops: CDR1 MDHEN, CDR2 SYDVKM. V gave up 2 bases and J gave up 6 bases, with 8 bases separating them. CDR3 coding DNA: TGTGCCAGCAGTTTAGGCCCCAGCGAGCAGTACTTC. Its translation: CASSLGPSEQYF.

The J gene is TRBJ2-2, the V gene TRBV27; D not resolved. The CDR3 contains 16 residues. The V and J ends lost 4 bases and 4 bases respectively, with 16 bases between them. CDR1 and CDR2 from the germline V gene are MNHEY and SMNVEV (reference sequence). CDR3 nucleotides: TGTGCCAGCAGTTCTGATTTCACGCCCGCCACCGGGGAGCTGTTTTTT. This translates into CASSSDFTPATGELFF.

V usage is TRBV28 and J usage is TRBJ1-5, with D perhaps matching TRBD1 (6 bases). The V gene's germline CDR1 is MDHEN and CDR2 SYDVKM. The CDR3 consists of 17 residues. The V gene lost 4 bases and the J gene lost 0 bases, with 16 bases spanning the gap. The CDR3 nucleotides are TGTGCCAGCAGTTACCCCGGGGGCCGTTATAGCAATCAGCCCCAGCATTTT. Translation: CASSYPGGRYSNQPQHF.

The chain employs TRBV7-3 and TRBJ2-2, with 7 positions matching TRBD2. The germline V gene encodes CDR1 SGHTA and CDR2 FQGTGA. This CDR3 spans 18 amino acids. The junction had 16 bases not matched to a gene; V was cut back by 3 bases and J by 6 bases. The CDR3 loop reads CASSLSTSTALYSGELFF. The CDR3 nucleotides read TGTGCCAGCAGCTTGTCGACTAGCACTGCTTTATATTCCGGGGAGCTGTTTTTT. The full variable domain, its missing parts supplied by reference TRBV7-3 and TRBJ2-2, is GAGVSQTPSNKVTEKGKYVELRCDPISGHTALYWYRQSLGQGPEFLIYFQGTGAADDSGLPNDRFFAVRPEGSVSTLKIQRTERGDSAVYLCASSLSTSTALYSGELFFGEGSRLTVL.

This clonotype was recorded at least ten times. This chain joins TRBV15 and TRBJ1-1, with D tentatively TRBD1 (5 bases). The germline V gene encodes CDR1 LNHNV and CDR2 YYDKDF (reference sequence). V lost 0 bases to trimming and J lost 4 bases, with 18 bases between them. The length of the CDR3 is 17 residues. In nucleotides, the CDR3 is TGTGCCACCAGCAGAGATGTGACTTGGATGAGGGGCACTGAAGCTTTCTTT. This encodes CATSRDVTWMRGTEAFF.

V and J are TRBV29-1 and TRBJ1-3, with a weak D call TRBD1 (5 bases). The germline V gene has CDR1 SQVTM and CDR2 ANQGSEA. Trimming cost V 7 bases and J 8 bases, with 18 bases left between them. CDR3 size: 13 residues. CDR3 loop: CSAAPGLADTIYF. CDR3 DNA sequence: TGCAGCGCCGCCCCGGGGCTGGCGGACACCATATATTTT.

This chain links TRBV20-1 with TRBJ1-5; D not resolved. Trimming took off 6 bases at V and 7 bases at J, with 22 bases between the two ends. The CDR3 consists of 15 residues. Germline V CDR1 and CDR2: DFQATT, SNEGSKA (reference sequence). The DNA of the CDR3 is TGCAGTGCCGCCAAATCGACCGGTTCCTGGCAGCCCCAGCATTTT. Translation: CSAAKSTGSWQPQHF.

The V call is TRBV7-9, the J call TRBJ2-1, with D possibly being TRBD1 (6 bases). The CDR3 runs 12 residues. CDR1 is SEHNR, CDR2 FQNEAQ, per germline (reference sequence). V was trimmed by 8 bases and J by 7 bases, leaving 12 bases between them. The CDR3 DNA reads TGTGCCAGCCGAAACAGGGAAAATGAGCAGTTCTTC. This encodes CASRNRENEQFF.

This clonotype was seen many times. J is TRBJ2-2 and V is TRBV28; 7 bases fit TRBD2. Germline assignment: CDR1 MDHEN and CDR2 SYDVKM. Trimming took 3 bases from V and 6 from J; bases not matched to a gene: 7. The CDR3 is 15 residues long. The CDR3: CASSLGGSEAGELFF. The CDR3 DNA follows: TGTGCCAGCAGTTTGGGCGGGAGTGAGGCCGGGGAGCTGTTTTTT.

The V and J genes are TRBV28 and TRBJ1-5; unclear D gene. Trimming cost V 3 bases and J 4 bases, with 7 bases left between them. Germline values: CDR1 MDHEN, CDR2 SYDVKM. The CDR3 extends over 13 amino acids. The CDR3 DNA is TGTGCCAGCAGTTTTGGACTGAATCAGCCCCAGCATTTT. Protein: CASSFGLNQPQHF.

This clonotype has more than one count but fewer than ten. V gene TRBV27 combines with J gene TRBJ2-7, with D unresolved. The germline V gene has CDR1 MNHEY and CDR2 SMNVEV (reference sequence). V lost 1 base to trimming and J lost 7 bases, with 11 bases between them. This CDR3 has 13 amino acids. CDR3 nucleotide sequence: TGTGCCAGCAGTTTATTGTCCTCCTTGGAGCAGTACTTC. It is translated as CASSLLSSLEQYF.

The chain couples TRBV20-1 to TRBJ1-4; no definite D call. Germline CDR1 and CDR2: DFQATT and SNEGSKA (reference sequence). The CDR3 is made up of 10 amino acids. V lost 5 bases and J 6 bases, leaving 4 bases between the germline ends. CDR3: CSAYDEKLFF. CDR3 bases: TGCAGTGCTTACGATGAAAAACTGTTTTTT.

This clonotype was recorded at least ten times. The gene calls are TRBV20-1 and TRBJ1-4, with D perhaps TRBD1 (5 bases). The germline V and J ends were trimmed by 6 bases and 7 bases, with 18 bases remaining between them. The germline CDR1 and CDR2 sequences are DFQATT and SNEGSKA (reference sequence). The CDR3 has 14 residues. The CDR3 loop is CSASGTPGSEKLFF. CDR3 coding DNA: TGCAGTGCCAGCGGGACGCCCGGCAGTGAAAAACTGTTTTTT.

This sequence joins TRBV12-3 or TRBV12-4 and TRBJ2-1, with D unresolved. The germline V and J ends were trimmed by 5 bases and 7 bases, with 18 bases remaining between them. The CDR3 totals 15 residues. The CDR3 DNA reads TGTGCCAGCAGTCCGATCCCCCGATGGGGAAATGAGCAGTTCTTC. Translation: CASSPIPRWGNEQFF.

This clonotype was recorded at least ten times. V is TRBV2 and J is TRBJ1-1; no firm D call. The CDR3 length is 14 residues. CDR1 and CDR2 (germline): SNHLY, FYNNEI. Trimming removed 8 bases at V and 3 bases at J, with 16 bases between. The CDR3 sequence: CASRRSGVDTEAFF. CDR3 nucleotide sequence: TGTGCCAGCCGACGTTCGGGCGTTGACACTGAAGCTTTCTTT.

Regarding this clonotype: One base away lies a much larger clone, so this may be a sequencing read error. The chain combines TRBV5-5 with TRBJ2-7; the D gene is possibly TRBD1 (5 bases). CDR1 is SGHKS, CDR2 YYEKEE, per germline (reference sequence). Trimming removed 0 bases from V and 3 bases from J, with 13 bases in between. The CDR3 length is 15 residues. CDR3 sequence (DNA): TGTGCCAGCAGCTTGGACCCTAGGGGCTACTACGAGCAGTACTTC. Encoded protein: CASSLDPRGYYEQYF. Variable domain in full (rest from reference TRBV5-5 and TRBJ2-7): DAGVTQSPTHLIKTRGQQVTLRCSPISGHKSVSWYQQVLGQGPQFIFQYYEKEERGRGNFPDRFSARQFPNYSSELNVNALLLGDSALYLCASSLDPRGYYEQYFGPGTRLTVT.

This clonotype has ten or more counts. V is TRBV2 and J is TRBJ2-3; D unresolved. The germline CDR1 and CDR2 sequences are SNHLY and FYNNEI. V dropped 3 bases and J dropped 5 bases, with 12 bases sitting between them. CDR3 size: 14 residues. CDR3 DNA sequence: TGTGCCAGCAGTGATTCTGGCGGACGAGATACGCAGTATTTT. It yields the protein CASSDSGGRDTQYF. Together with reference TRBV2 and TRBJ2-3, the CDR3 gives the full variable domain: EPEVTQTPSHQVTQMGQEVILRCVPISNHLYFYWYRQILGQKVEFLVSFYNNEISEKSEIFDDQFSVERPDGSNFTLKIRSTKLEDSAMYFCASSDSGGRDTQYFGPGTRLTVL.

This clonotype came up many times. The chain couples TRBV18 to TRBJ1-4, with 10 bases matching TRBD1. CDR1 and CDR2 from the germline V gene are KGHSH and LQKENI. This CDR3 comprises 14 residues. V shed 6 bases, J shed 6 bases, and the junction held 4 bases outside the gene matches. CDR3 residues: CASSPGTGDEKLFF. The CDR3 DNA is TGTGCCAGCTCGCCCGGGACAGGGGATGAAAAACTGTTTTTT.

The chain has TRBV6-5 and TRBJ2-7, with D unclear. V was clipped by 0 bases and J by 0 bases, with 12 bases between them. This CDR3 comprises 16 residues. Germline V gene data show CDR1 as MNHEY and CDR2 as SVGAGI. The CDR3 here is CASSYSWVHSSYEQYF. The CDR3 DNA follows: TGTGCCAGCAGTTACTCGTGGGTCCACAGCTCCTACGAGCAGTACTTC.

The chain employs TRBV6-2 or TRBV6-3 and TRBJ1-2; D not resolved. Trimming shortened V by 1 base and J by 4 bases, and 10 bases separated the two germline ends. The CDR3 loop spans 14 amino acids. From germline, CDR1 is MNHEY and CDR2 SVGEGT. Here the CDR3 reads CASSYLPTFYGYTF. CDR3 nucleotide sequence: TGTGCCAGCAGTTACTTACCGACCTTCTATGGCTACACCTTC.

This clonotype has a count of ten or more. The V and J genes are TRBV20-1 and TRBJ1-4, with D uncertain. CDR3 size: 13 residues. Trimming cost V 3 bases and J 7 bases, with 12 bases left between them. The germline gives CDR1 DFQATT, CDR2 SNEGSKA (reference sequence). The CDR3 bases are TGCAGTGCTAGGGACCCAAAGAGTGAAAAACTGTTTTTT. It translates to CSARDPKSEKLFF.